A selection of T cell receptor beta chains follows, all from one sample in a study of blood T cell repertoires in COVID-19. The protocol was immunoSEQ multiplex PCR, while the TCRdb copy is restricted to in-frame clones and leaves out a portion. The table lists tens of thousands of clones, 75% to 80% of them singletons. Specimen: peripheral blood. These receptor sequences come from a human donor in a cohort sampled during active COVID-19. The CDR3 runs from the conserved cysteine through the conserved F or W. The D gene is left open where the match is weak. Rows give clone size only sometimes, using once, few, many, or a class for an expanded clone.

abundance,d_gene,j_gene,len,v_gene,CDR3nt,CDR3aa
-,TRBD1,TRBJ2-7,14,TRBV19,TGTGCCAGTAGTACCCCGGGACAGTCCTACGAGCAGTACTTC,CASSTPGQSYEQYF
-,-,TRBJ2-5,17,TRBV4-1,TGCGCCAGCAGCCTATTTAGCCGGGACACATACCAAGAGACCCAGTACTTC,CASSLFSRDTYQETQYF
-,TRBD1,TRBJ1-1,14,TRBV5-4,TGTGCCAGCAGCCCGGAGGGACAGGGTCTGCGCGCTTTCTTT,CASSPEGQGLRAFF
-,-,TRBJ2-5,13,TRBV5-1,TGCGCCAGCAGCTTCCCGTACCAAGAGACCCAGTACTTC,CASSFPYQETQYF
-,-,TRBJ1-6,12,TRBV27,TGTGCCAGCAAGACAGCTAATTCACCCCTCCACTTT,CASKTANSPLHF
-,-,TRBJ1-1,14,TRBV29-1,TGCAGCGTGGATACAAGTAGGGAGACCACTGAAGCTTTCTTT,CSVDTSRETTEAFF
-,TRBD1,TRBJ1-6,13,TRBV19,TGTGCCAGTAGCTGGGACAGAAATTCACCCCTCCACTTT,CASSWDRNSPLHF
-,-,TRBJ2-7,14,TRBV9,TGTGCCAGCAGCCCAGGACTATCCGATTACGAGCAGTACTTC,CASSPGLSDYEQYF
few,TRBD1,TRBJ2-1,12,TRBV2,TGTGCCGGAAGTACAGGGGGCCATGAGCAGTTCTTC,CAGSTGGHEQFF
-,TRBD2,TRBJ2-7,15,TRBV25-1,TGTGCCAGCAGTGTTACGGCTAGCGGGACCTACGAGCAGTACTTC,CASSVTASGTYEQYF
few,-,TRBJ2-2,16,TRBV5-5,TGTGCCAGCAGCTTCCGAGGGGGAGGGGACACCGGGGAGCTGTTTTTT,CASSFRGGGDTGELFF
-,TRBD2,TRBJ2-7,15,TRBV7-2,TGTGCCAGCAGCGCGTCGGGAGGCTCTAACTACGAGCAGTACTTC,CASSASGGSNYEQYF
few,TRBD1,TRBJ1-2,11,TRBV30,TGTGCCTGGGGACAGGGGTTTGGCTACACCTTC,CAWGQGFGYTF
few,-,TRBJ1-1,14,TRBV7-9,TGTGCCAGCAGCTTAAACAGCATGAACACTGAAGCTTTCTTT,CASSLNSMNTEAFF
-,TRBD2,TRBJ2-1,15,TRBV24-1,TGTGCCACCAGTGATGAGGTAGCGGGAATCAATGAGCAGTTCTTC,CATSDEVAGINEQFF
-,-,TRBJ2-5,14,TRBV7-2,TGTGCCAGCAGCTTAGTCGCTACTATAGAGACCCAGTACTTC,CASSLVATIETQYF
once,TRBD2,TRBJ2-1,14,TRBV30,TGTGCCTGGGACCGACTAGCGGGGGGAAATGAGCAGTTCTTC,CAWDRLAGGNEQFF
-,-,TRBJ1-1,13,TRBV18,TGTGCCAGCTCACCCTACGGGGACACTGAAGCTTTCTTT,CASSPYGDTEAFF
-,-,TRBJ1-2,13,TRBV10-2,TGCGCCAGCAGTGATCAGGGTAACTATGGCTACACCTTC,CASSDQGNYGYTF
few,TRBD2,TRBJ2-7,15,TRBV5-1,TGCGCCAGCAGCCTAGGGACTAGCGCCTCCTACGAGCAGTACTTC,CASSLGTSASYEQYF
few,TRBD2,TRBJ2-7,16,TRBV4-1,TGCGCCAGCAGCCAAGATGGGGCTAGCGGAGTCTACGAGCAGTACTTC,CASSQDGASGVYEQYF
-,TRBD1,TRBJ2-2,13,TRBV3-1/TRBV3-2,TGTGCCAGCAACGAACAGGGGGCCGGGGAGCTGTTTTTT,CASNEQGAGELFF
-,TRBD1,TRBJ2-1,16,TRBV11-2,TGTGCCAGCAGCTTAGCCGGACAGGGGGTTTACAATGAGCAGTTCTTC,CASSLAGQGVYNEQFF
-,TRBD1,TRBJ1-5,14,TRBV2,TGTGCCAGCAGGGAGGGACAGGGGAATCAGCCCCAGCATTTT,CASREGQGNQPQHF